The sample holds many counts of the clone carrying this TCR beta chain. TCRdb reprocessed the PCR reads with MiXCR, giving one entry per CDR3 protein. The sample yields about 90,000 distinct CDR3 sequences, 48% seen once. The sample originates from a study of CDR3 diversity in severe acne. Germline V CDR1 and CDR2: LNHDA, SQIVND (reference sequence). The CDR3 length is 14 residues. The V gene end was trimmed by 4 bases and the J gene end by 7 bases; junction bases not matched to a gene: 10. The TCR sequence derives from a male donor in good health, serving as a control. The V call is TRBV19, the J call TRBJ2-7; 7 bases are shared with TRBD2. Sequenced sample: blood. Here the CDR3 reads CASSTGREAGEQYF. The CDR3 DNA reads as TGTGCCAGTAGTACCGGACGGGAGGCGGGAGAGCAGTACTTC. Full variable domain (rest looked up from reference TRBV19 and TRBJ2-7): DGGITQSPKYLFRKEGQNVTLSCEQNLNHDAMYWYRQDPGQGLRLIYYSQIVNDFQKGDIAEGYSVSREKKESFPLTVTSAQKNPTAFYLCASSTGREAGEQYFGPGTRLTVT.